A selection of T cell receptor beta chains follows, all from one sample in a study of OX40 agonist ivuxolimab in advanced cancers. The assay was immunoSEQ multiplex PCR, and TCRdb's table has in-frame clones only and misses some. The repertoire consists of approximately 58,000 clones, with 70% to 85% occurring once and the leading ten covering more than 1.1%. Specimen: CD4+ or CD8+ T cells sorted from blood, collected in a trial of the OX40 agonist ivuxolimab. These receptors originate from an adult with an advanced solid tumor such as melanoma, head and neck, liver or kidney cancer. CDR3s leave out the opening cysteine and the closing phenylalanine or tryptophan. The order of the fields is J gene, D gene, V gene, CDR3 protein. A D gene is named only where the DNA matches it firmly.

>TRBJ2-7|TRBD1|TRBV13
ASSAGTGGYEQY
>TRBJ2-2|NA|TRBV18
ASSPLTGELF
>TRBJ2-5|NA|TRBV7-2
ASSPQAYQETQY
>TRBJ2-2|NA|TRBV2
ASRRGAAHTGELF
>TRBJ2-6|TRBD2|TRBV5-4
ASSSIQGSGASGANVLT
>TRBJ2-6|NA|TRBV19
ASSIEPSGANVLT
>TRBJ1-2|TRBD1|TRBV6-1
AISRTGEIGGYT
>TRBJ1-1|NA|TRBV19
ASRAPTRVGTEAF
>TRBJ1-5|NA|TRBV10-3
AISLQGGQPQH
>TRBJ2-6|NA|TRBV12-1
ASSFTAGQYPSGANVLT
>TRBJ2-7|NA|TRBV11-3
ASGSEKYEQY
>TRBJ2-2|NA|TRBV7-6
ASRKDNTGELF
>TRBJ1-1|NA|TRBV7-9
ASSPGYTEAF
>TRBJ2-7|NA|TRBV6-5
ASRGSSYEQY
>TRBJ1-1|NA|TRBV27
ASSLHAGSEAF
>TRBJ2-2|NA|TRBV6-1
ASIIGGTNTGELF
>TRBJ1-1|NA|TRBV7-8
ASSLGVVAEAF
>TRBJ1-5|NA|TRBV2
ASRPSRDGPQH
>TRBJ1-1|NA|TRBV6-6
ASSPDTLGTEAF
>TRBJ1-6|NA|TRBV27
ASSLYPQGSPLH